The entry below describes one TCR beta chain. Its antigen is not known. These data belong to a study of memory CD4+ T cells and cytomegalovirus serostatus. Turning to the study itself: Donors were healthy Belgian adults, 9 or 10 CMV seropositive and fewer than 30 seronegative.

The table came from immunoSEQ multiplex PCR; TCRdb's copy has only in-frame clones and leaves some out. The table lists about 46,000 clones, roughly 80% of them singletons. Notes on the study in general: The CMV-associated TCR signature appears largely within the CD4+ memory repertoire.

The sort gate was single viable CD3+CD4+CD8-CD45RO+ cells for memory CD4+ T cells. This CDR3 has 13 residues. CDR1 and CDR2 (germline): ENHRY, SYGVKD. Unmatched junction bases numbered 2, after V lost 7 bases and J lost 1 base. The source is an adult in good health and CMV-seronegative. The chain links TRBV10-3 to TRBJ2-5, with 8 nucleotides matching TRBD2. The specimen sequenced was memory CD4+ T cells from blood. CDR3 in DNA: TGTGCCATCAACGGGGGGGTCCAAGAGACCCAGTACTTC. This gives the protein CAINGGVQETQYF.